The clone carrying this TCR beta chain was seen more than once but under ten times. Its antigen remains unknown. These data belong to a study of T cell repertoires in cytomegalovirus infection. Across the study: Both recently identified HLA-C-restricted and well-studied HLA-B-restricted CMV epitopes were used in the study.

The CDR3 is 18 residues long. V dropped 2 bases and J dropped 3 bases, with 19 bases sitting between them. Germline-derived CDR1 and CDR2 are SEHNR and FQNEAQ (reference sequence). Whole-study results and caveats: Identification of carriers of CMV plus the relevant HLA was performed using cumulative public TCR beta family frequency.

Each CDR3 protein gets one entry after TCRdb re-called the reads with MiXCR. The table has over 45,000 distinct CDR3 sequences, roughly 18% seen once. The specimen comprised CD8+ T cells from cultured PBMCs, sampled from culture after CMV antigen stimulation. The TCR comes from a human donor in good health (CMV status not recorded). Some clones in this sample may be carry-over from other donors' samples. The chain has TRBV7-9 and TRBJ2-2; maybe TRBD2 (7 bases). CDR3 coding DNA: TGTGCCAGCAGCTTAAGGAGGCCGGAAGGGGGGGACACCGGGGAGCTGTTTTTT. This codes for CASSLRRPEGGDTGELFF.